This T cell receptor beta chain was obtained from a study of OX40 agonist ivuxolimab in advanced cancers. Turning to the study itself: Treatment received earlier with anti-PD-1, anti-PD-L1 or anti-CTLA-4 agents was allowed, and more than 30% had some.

CDR3 length: 15 amino acids. Trimming cost V 4 bases and J 6 bases; bases outside gene matches: 13. Germline CDR1 SGDLS, CDR2 YYNGEE. Using immunoSEQ multiplex PCR, the repertoire was profiled, and TCRdb retains in-frame clones only, with some absent. The profile shows about 42,000 clones, 70% to 90% of them singletons. The clonotype was recovered from an adult with an advanced solid tumor such as melanoma, head and neck, liver or kidney cancer. The sequences come from CD4+ or CD8+ T cells sorted from blood, collected in a trial of the OX40 agonist ivuxolimab. The chain uses TRBV9 and TRBJ2-7; 7 bases line up with TRBD2. CDR3 protein: CASSPTAGGFPEQYF. Here the CDR3 DNA reads TGTGCCAGCAGCCCGACGGCCGGGGGGTTCCCCGAGCAGTACTTC.